This TCR beta chain was observed in a study of CD8 T cells in ankylosing spondylitis. Trimming took 7 bases from V and 1 from J; bases not matched to a gene: 5. Germline V gene sequence: CDR1 SGHTA, CDR2 FQGNSA. The CDR3 consists of 14 residues. One entry per CDR3 protein results from TCRdb running MiXCR on the 5' RACE reads. Of 250,000 or so distinct CDR3 sequences listed, about 10% are singletons. The specimen was blood, either unsorted or a sorted T cell fraction (not recorded which). This TCR was recovered from a male donor with ankylosing spondylitis or in good health (not recorded which). The chain uses TRBV7-2 and TRBJ2-3, with 7 bases matching TRBD1. The CDR3 loop is CASTRDRGTDTQYF. The CDR3 DNA follows: TGTGCCAGCACCAGGGACAGAGGCACAGATACGCAGTATTTT.